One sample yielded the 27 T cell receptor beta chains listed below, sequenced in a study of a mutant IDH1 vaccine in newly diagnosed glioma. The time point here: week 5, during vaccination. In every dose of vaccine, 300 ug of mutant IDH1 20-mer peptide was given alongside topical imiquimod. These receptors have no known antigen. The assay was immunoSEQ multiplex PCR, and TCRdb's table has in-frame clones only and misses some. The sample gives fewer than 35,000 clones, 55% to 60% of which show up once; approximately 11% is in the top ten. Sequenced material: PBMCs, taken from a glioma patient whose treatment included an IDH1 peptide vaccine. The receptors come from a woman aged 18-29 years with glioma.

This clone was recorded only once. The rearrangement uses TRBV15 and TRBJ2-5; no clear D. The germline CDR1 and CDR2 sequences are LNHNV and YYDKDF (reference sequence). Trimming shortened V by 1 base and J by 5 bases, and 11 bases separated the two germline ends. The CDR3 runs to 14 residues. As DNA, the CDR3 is TGTGCCACCAGCAGAGGCGGAGTTGGGGAGACCCAGTACTTC. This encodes CATSRGGVGETQYF. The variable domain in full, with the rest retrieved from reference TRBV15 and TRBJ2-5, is DAMVIQNPRYQVTQFGKPVTLSCSQTLNHNVMYWYQQKSSQAPKLLFHYYDKDFNNEADTPDNFQSRRPNTSFCFLDIRSPGLGDTAMYLCATSRGGVGETQYFGPGTRLLVL.

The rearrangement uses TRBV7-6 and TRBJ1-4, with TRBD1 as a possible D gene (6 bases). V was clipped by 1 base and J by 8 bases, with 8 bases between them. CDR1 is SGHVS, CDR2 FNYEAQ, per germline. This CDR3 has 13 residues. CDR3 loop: CASSLVGGEKLFF. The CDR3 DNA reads TGTGCCAGCAGCTTAGTCGGGGGCGAAAAACTGTTTTTT.

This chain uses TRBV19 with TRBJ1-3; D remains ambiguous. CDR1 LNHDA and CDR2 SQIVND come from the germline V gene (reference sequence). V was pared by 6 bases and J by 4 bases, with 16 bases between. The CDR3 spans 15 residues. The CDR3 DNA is TGTGCCAGTAGCAGGTCTTCGGGGTCCGGAAACACCATATATTTT. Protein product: CASSRSSGSGNTIYF.

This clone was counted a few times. CDR3: CASRTSGGAWDTQYF. DNA for the CDR3: TGTGCCAGCAGAACCTCAGGGGGGGCTTGGGATACGCAGTATTTT. The rearrangement uses TRBV27 and TRBJ2-3; perhaps D is TRBD1 or TRBD2 (7 bases each). Trimming stripped 6 bases from V and 6 bases from J, with 19 bases between. Germline values: CDR1 MNHEY, CDR2 SMNVEV (reference sequence). This CDR3 comprises 15 residues.

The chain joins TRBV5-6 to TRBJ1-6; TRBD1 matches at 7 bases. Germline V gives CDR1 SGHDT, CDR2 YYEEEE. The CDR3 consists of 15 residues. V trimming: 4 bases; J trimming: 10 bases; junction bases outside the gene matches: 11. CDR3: CASSARQGRLSPLHF. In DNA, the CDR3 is TGTGCCAGCAGCGCTCGACAGGGAAGGTTGTCACCCCTCCACTTT.

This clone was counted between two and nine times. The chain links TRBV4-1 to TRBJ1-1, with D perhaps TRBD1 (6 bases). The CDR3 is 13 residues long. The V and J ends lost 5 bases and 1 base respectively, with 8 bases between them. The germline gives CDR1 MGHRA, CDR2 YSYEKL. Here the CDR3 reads CASSATGNTEAFF. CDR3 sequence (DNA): TGCGCCAGCAGCGCGACAGGGAACACTGAAGCTTTCTTT.

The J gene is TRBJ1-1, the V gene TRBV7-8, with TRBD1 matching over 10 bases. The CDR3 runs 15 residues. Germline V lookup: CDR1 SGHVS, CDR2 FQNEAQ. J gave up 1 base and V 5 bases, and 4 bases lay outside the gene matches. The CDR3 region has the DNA TGTGCCAGCAGCCGGACAGGGGGGACGAACACTGAAGCTTTCTTT. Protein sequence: CASSRTGGTNTEAFF.

The chain's CDR3 is CASSWLGSEYF. DNA for the CDR3: TGTGCCAGCAGCTGGTTAGGTTCTGAGTACTTC. V and J are TRBV7-9 and TRBJ2-7; no firm D call. Trimming shortened V by 4 bases and J by 11 bases, and 12 bases separated the two germline ends. Germline loops: CDR1 SEHNR, CDR2 FQNEAQ (reference sequence). This CDR3 region has 11 residues.

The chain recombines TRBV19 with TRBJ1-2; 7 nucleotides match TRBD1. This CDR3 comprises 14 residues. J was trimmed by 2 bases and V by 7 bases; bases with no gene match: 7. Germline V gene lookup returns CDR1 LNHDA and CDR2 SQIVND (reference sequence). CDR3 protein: CASTTWGQNYGYTF. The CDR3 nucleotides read TGTGCCAGTACCACCTGGGGACAGAACTATGGCTACACCTTC.

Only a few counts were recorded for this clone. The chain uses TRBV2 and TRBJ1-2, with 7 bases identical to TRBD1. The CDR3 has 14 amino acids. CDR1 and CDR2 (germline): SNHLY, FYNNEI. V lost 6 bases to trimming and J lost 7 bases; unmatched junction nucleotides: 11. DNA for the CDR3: TGTGCCAGCAGGGTCGGGACAGCGATCCGTGGCTACACCTTC. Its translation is CASRVGTAIRGYTF.

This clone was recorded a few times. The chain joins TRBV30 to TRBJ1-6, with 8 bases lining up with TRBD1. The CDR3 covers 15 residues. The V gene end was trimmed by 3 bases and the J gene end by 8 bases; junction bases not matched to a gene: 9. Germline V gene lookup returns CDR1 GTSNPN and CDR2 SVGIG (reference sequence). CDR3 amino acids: CAWSATTGGDSPLHF. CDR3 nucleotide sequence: TGTGCCTGGAGCGCCACTACAGGGGGGGATTCACCCCTCCACTTT.

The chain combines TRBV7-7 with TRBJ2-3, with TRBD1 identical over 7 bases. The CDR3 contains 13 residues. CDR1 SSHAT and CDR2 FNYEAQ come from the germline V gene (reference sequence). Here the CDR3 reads CAIWDRITDTQYF. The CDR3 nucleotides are TGTGCTATCTGGGACAGAATAACAGATACGCAGTATTTT.

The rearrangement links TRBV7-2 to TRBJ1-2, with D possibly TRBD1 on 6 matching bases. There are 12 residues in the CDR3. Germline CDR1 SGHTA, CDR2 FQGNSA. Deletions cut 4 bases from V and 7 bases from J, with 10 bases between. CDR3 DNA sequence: TGTGCCAGCAGCTATCCGGGGGCTGGCTACACCTTC. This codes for CASSYPGAGYTF.

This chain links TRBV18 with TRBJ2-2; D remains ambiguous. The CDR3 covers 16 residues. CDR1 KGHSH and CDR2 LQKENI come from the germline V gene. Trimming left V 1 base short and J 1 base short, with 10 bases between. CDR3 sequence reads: CASSPRSSGNTGELFF. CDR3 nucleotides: TGTGCCAGCTCACCACGAAGCTCAGGGAACACCGGGGAGCTGTTTTTT.

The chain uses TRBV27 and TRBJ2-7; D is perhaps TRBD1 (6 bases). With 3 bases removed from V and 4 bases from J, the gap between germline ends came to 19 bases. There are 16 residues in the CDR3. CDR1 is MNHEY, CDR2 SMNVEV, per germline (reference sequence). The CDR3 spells CASSLQGTNLGYEQYF. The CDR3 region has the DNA TGTGCCAGCAGTTTGCAGGGGACAAACTTAGGGTACGAGCAGTACTTC.

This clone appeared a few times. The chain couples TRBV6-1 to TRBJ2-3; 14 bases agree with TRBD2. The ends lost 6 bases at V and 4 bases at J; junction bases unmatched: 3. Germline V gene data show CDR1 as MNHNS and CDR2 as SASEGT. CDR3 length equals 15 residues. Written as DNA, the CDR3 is TGTGCCAGCAGCGGGACTAGCGGGAGCCCAGATACGCAGTATTTT. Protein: CASSGTSGSPDTQYF.

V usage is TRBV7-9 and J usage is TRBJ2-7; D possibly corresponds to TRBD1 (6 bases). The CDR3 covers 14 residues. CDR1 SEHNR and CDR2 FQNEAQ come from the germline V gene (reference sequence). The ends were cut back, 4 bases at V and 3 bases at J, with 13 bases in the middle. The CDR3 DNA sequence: TGTGCCAGCAGCTCAACAGGGAATCGCTACGAGCAGTACTTC. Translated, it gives CASSSTGNRYEQYF.

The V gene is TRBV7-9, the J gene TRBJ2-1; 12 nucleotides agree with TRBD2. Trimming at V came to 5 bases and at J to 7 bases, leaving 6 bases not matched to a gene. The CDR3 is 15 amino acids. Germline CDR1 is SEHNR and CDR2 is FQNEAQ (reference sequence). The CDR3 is CASSQLAGGTNEQFF. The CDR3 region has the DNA TGTGCCAGCAGCCAACTAGCGGGAGGTACGAATGAGCAGTTCTTC.

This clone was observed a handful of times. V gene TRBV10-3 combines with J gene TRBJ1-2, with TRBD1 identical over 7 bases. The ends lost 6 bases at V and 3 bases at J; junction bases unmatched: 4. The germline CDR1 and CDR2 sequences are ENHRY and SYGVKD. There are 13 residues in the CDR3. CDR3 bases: TGTGCCATCAGGGACACAGGGGACTATGGCTACACCTTC. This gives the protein CAIRDTGDYGYTF.

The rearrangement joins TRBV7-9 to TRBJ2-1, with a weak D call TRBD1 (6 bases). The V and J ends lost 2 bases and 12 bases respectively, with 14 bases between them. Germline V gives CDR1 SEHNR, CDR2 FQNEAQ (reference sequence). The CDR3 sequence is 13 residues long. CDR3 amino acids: CASSLISQGGQFF. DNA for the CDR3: TGTGCCAGCAGCTTAATCTCACAGGGTGGGCAGTTCTTC.

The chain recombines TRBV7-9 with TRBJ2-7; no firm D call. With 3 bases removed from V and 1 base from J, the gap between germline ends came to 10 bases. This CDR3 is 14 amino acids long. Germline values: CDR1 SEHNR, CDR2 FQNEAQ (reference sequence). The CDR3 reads CASSLVDTSYEQYF. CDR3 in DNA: TGTGCCAGCAGCTTGGTGGATACGTCCTACGAGCAGTACTTC.

DNA for the CDR3: TGTGCCAGCAGCTTAGATGGACCAGGCTCTGGAAACACCATATATTTT. It translates to CASSLDGPGSGNTIYF. V usage is TRBV11-3 and J usage is TRBJ1-3; D gene ambiguous. This CDR3 spans 16 amino acids. CDR1 SGHNT and CDR2 YENEEA come from the germline V gene. V lost 0 bases, J lost 0 bases, and 9 bases lay in between.

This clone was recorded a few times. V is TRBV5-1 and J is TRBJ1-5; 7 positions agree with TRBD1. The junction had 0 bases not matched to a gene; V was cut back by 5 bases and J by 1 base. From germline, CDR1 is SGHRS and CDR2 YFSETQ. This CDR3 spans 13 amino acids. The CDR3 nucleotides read TGCGCCAGCAGACAGGGGAGCAATCAGCCCCAGCATTTT. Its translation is CASRQGSNQPQHF.

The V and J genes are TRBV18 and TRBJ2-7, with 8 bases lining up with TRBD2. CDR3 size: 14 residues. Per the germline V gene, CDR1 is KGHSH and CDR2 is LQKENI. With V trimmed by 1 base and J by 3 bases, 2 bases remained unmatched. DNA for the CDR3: TGTGCCAGCTCACCACTAGCGGGGAGCTACGAGCAGTACTTC. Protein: CASSPLAGSYEQYF.

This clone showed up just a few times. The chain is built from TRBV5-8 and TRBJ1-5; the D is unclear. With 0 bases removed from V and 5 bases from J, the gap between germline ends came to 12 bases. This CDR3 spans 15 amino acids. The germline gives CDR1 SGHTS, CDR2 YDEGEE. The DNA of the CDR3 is TGTGCCAGCAGCTTGGGAGGGATCCCTTATCAGCCCCAGCATTTT. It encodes CASSLGGIPYQPQHF.

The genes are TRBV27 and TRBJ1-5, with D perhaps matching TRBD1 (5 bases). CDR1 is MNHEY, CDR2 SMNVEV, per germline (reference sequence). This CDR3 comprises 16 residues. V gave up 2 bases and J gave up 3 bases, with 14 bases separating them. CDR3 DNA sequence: TGTGCCAGCAGTTTAGGGTTCCGGGGGGTCAATCAGCCCCAGCATTTT. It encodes CASSLGFRGVNQPQHF.

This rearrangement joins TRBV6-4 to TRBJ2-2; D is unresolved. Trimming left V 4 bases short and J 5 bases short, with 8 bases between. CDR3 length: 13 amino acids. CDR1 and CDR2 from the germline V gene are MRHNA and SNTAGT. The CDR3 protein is CASSVTETGELFF. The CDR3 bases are TGTGCCAGCAGTGTAACCGAAACCGGGGAGCTGTTTTTT.